These 30 T cell receptor beta chains came from one sample sequenced in a study of vaccination effects on CD4 cells after COVID-19. Here immunoSEQ multiplex PCR was the method, and the copy in TCRdb shows in-frame clones only, minus some. The table shows roughly 41,000 clones, with roughly 76% occurring only once. Using viral peptide pools, the ViraFEST assay grew out antigen-specific CD4+ T cells prior to sequencing. The culture ran for 10 days, and then CD4+ T cells were isolated. All vaccine recipients tested negative for nucleocapsid antibodies and had never contracted SARS-CoV-2 infection. For these receptors, no antigen is known. The source was CD4+ T cells from PBMCs cultured with HCoV-OC43 spike peptides, collected before COVID-19 vaccination. Stated subset: HCoV-OC43 spike overlapping peptide pool stimulation. All receptors come from a human donor who received a COVID-19 vaccine.

The chain has TRBV15 and TRBJ1-3; maybe TRBD1 (5 bases). This CDR3 is 19 amino acids long. CDR1 is LNHNV and CDR2 is YYDKDF in the germline V gene (reference sequence). V shed 0 bases and J shed 0 bases, with 18 bases lying between them. In DNA form, the CDR3 reads TGTGCCACCAGCAGAGATCTAAGTGGTTGGGGGGGCTCTGGAAACACCATATATTTT. Translated, it gives CATSRDLSGWGGSGNTIYF.

The chain links TRBV4-1 to TRBJ2-7, with D uncertain. Trimming removed 1 base from V and 3 bases from J, with 10 bases in between. CDR1 and CDR2 (germline): MGHRA, YSYEKL. The CDR3 is 14 residues long. For the CDR3, the DNA is TGCGCCAGCAGCCAAGTAGGGCTGTTCTACGAGCAGTACTTC. This sequence encodes CASSQVGLFYEQYF.

V is TRBV2 and J is TRBJ1-5, with no clear D. V shed 6 bases and J shed 3 bases, with 6 bases lying between them. The CDR3 is 12 amino acids. Germline-derived CDR1 and CDR2 are SNHLY and FYNNEI. The CDR3 region is CASSKNNQPQHF. The CDR3 DNA follows: TGTGCCAGCAGCAAGAACAATCAGCCCCAGCATTTT. The full variable domain, its missing parts supplied by reference TRBV2 and TRBJ1-5, is EPEVTQTPSHQVTQMGQEVILRCVPISNHLYFYWYRQILGQKVEFLVSFYNNEISEKSEIFDDQFSVERPDGSNFTLKIRSTKLEDSAMYFCASSKNNQPQHFGDGTRLSIL.

V is TRBV6-5 and J is TRBJ2-1; D may be TRBD2 (5 bases). CDR3 length: 15 residues. With 0 bases removed from V and 0 bases from J, the gap between germline ends came to 6 bases. Germline loops: CDR1 MNHEY, CDR2 SVGAGI. The CDR3, as DNA: TGTGCCAGCAGTTACTCGAGGGACTCCTACAATGAGCAGTTCTTC. The encoded protein is CASSYSRDSYNEQFF.

This clone has a handful of counts. The V gene is TRBV5-1, the J gene TRBJ2-7, with D unclear. The germline V and J ends were trimmed by 4 bases and 0 bases, with 11 bases remaining between them. The CDR3 is 14 residues long. Per germline, CDR1 SGHRS and CDR2 YFSETQ. CDR3 residues: CASSPLASSYEQYF. Written as DNA, the CDR3 is TGCGCCAGCAGCCCTTTAGCCAGCTCCTACGAGCAGTACTTC.

This clone was detected only once. The chain employs TRBV19 and TRBJ2-7, with D possibly being TRBD1 (5 bases). This CDR3 contains 13 residues. V was trimmed by 1 base and J by 7 bases, leaving 11 bases between them. Germline CDR1 LNHDA, CDR2 SQIVND (reference sequence). This chain's CDR3 is CASSIAVAGEQYF. The CDR3 region has the DNA TGTGCCAGTAGTATAGCGGTAGCAGGGGAGCAGTACTTC. Supplemented by reference TRBV19 and TRBJ2-7, the full variable domain reads DGGITQSPKYLFRKEGQNVTLSCEQNLNHDAMYWYRQDPGQGLRLIYYSQIVNDFQKGDIAEGYSVSREKKESFPLTVTSAQKNPTAFYLCASSIAVAGEQYFGPGTRLTVT.

This sequence joins TRBV6-4 and TRBJ1-2, with 10 nucleotides matching TRBD1. Germline V gives CDR1 MRHNA, CDR2 SNTAGT. This CDR3 is 15 amino acids long. V gave up 6 bases and J gave up 2 bases; unmatched junction bases: 6. The CDR3 spells CASRLGQGGNYGYTF. The CDR3 DNA sequence: TGTGCCAGCAGGCTCGGACAGGGGGGGAACTATGGCTACACCTTC.

Comments on this clone: Within the sample, other DNA sequences also encode this same CDR3. This sequence joins TRBV10-2 and TRBJ1-1; D uncertain. The length of the CDR3 is 14 residues. Germline V gene lookup returns CDR1 WSHSY and CDR2 SAAADI. Trimming took off 6 bases at V and 2 bases at J, with 13 bases between the two ends. CDR3 region: CASREAGRNTEAFF. CDR3 coding DNA: TGCGCCAGCAGGGAAGCCGGGCGAAACACTGAAGCTTTCTTT.

This chain connects TRBV5-4 to TRBJ2-3, with TRBD2 matching 14 bases. With V trimmed by 4 bases and J by 3 bases, 7 bases remained unmatched. This CDR3 has 17 residues. Germline V gives CDR1 SGHNT, CDR2 YYREEE (reference sequence). Here the CDR3 reads CASSGGLAGAGTDTQYF. As DNA, the CDR3 is TGTGCCAGCAGCGGGGGACTAGCGGGAGCAGGGACAGATACGCAGTATTTT. The whole variable domain, remainder taken from reference TRBV5-4 and TRBJ2-3, is ETGVTQSPTHLIKTRGQQVTLRCSSQSGHNTVSWYQQALGQGPQFIFQYYREEENGRGNFPPRFSGLQFPNYSSELNVNALELDDSALYLCASSGGLAGAGTDTQYFGPGTRLTVL.

The rearrangement links TRBV29-1 to TRBJ2-1; 11 bases fit TRBD2. This CDR3 region has 14 residues. The germline V gene has CDR1 SQVTM and CDR2 ANQGSEA. The V gene end was trimmed by 4 bases and the J gene end by 5 bases; junction bases not matched to a gene: 4. The CDR3 region is CSVVAGGRNNEQFF. The DNA for the CDR3 is TGCAGCGTTGTAGCGGGAGGGCGGAACAATGAGCAGTTCTTC.

The rearrangement joins TRBV27 to TRBJ2-1, with 8 bases fitting TRBD1. Trimming at V came to 5 bases and at J to 5 bases, leaving 11 bases not matched to a gene. The length of the CDR3 is 16 residues. Germline V gene lookup returns CDR1 MNHEY and CDR2 SMNVEV (reference sequence). CDR3 coding DNA: TGTGCCAGCAGTACCTGGACAGGGATAGGAAACAATGAGCAGTTCTTC. This sequence encodes CASSTWTGIGNNEQFF.

The gene calls are TRBV28 and TRBJ2-5; D ambiguous. This CDR3 has 14 amino acids. In germline, CDR1 is MDHEN, CDR2 SYDVKM. V dropped 6 bases and J dropped 5 bases, with 16 bases sitting between them. Here the CDR3 DNA reads TGTGCCAGCAGCCGTTGGGCAGGTGAGGAGACCCAGTACTTC. It translates to CASSRWAGEETQYF.

In its sample, this clone was seen a few times. The genes are TRBV5-1 and TRBJ2-7; D could derive from TRBD1 or TRBD2 (5 bases each). Germline assignment: CDR1 SGHRS and CDR2 YFSETQ. The CDR3 runs 15 residues. Trimming stripped 0 bases from V and 2 bases from J, with 12 bases between. The CDR3 reads CASSLEGDGAYEQYF. The CDR3 coding sequence is TGCGCCAGCAGCTTGGAAGGGGACGGGGCCTACGAGCAGTACTTC.

This clone was seen a handful of times. DNA for the CDR3: TGTGCTAGTGGTTTGGCGAACAGGGGGGATCAGCCCCAGCATTTT. It specifies CASGLANRGDQPQHF. This sequence joins TRBV12-5 and TRBJ1-5, with 8 nucleotides matching TRBD1. The CDR3 is made up of 15 amino acids. The trim removed 1 base at V and 5 bases at J, leaving 4 bases unmatched. Germline CDR1 is LGHNT and CDR2 is FRNRAP.

The sample holds a few counts of this clone. The V gene is TRBV7-3, the J gene TRBJ2-1, with 8 bases matching TRBD2. CDR3 length equals 16 residues. CDR1 SGHTA and CDR2 FQGTGA come from the germline V gene. V was clipped by 2 bases and J by 4 bases; unmatched bases: 7. The chain's CDR3 is CASSLFGGGIYNEQFF. CDR3 DNA sequence: TGTGCCAGCAGCTTATTCGGGGGGGGGATTTACAATGAGCAGTTCTTC.

This clone appeared once. The CDR3 is CASSPGGSTDTQYF. CDR3 sequence (DNA): TGTGCCAGCTCACCAGGAGGATCCACAGATACGCAGTATTTT. The chain couples TRBV18 to TRBJ2-3, with TRBD2 as a possible D gene (5 bases). Germline V gene lookup returns CDR1 KGHSH and CDR2 LQKENI. The CDR3 extends over 14 amino acids. With 2 bases removed from V and 2 bases from J, the gap between germline ends came to 8 bases.

This rearrangement joins TRBV27 to TRBJ1-2; no firm D call. V dropped 3 bases and J dropped 8 bases, with 13 bases sitting between them. The CDR3 spans 13 residues. Germline assignment: CDR1 MNHEY and CDR2 SMNVEV (reference sequence). The CDR3 bases are TGTGCCAGCAGTTTCCCGGGGTCTGTCGGCTACACCTTC. Translation: CASSFPGSVGYTF.

There are a few counts of this clone. V is TRBV6-5 and J is TRBJ2-7, with a possible D match to TRBD2 (6 bases). Trimming shortened V by 2 bases and J by 3 bases, and 14 bases separated the two germline ends. The CDR3 extends over 15 amino acids. Per germline, CDR1 MNHEY and CDR2 SVGAGI. The CDR3 coding sequence is TGTGCCAGCAGTTACCGGGACTGGGGGGACTACGAGCAGTACTTC. It specifies CASSYRDWGDYEQYF.

This chain links TRBV30 with TRBJ1-1; 7 bases are shared with TRBD1. Germline V lookup: CDR1 GTSNPN, CDR2 SVGIG (reference sequence). This CDR3 is built from 14 residues. The V and J ends lost 1 base and 4 bases, in that order; junction bases with no gene match: 6. DNA of the CDR3: TGTGCCTGGAGTGAAGAGGGGGCGCTCACTGAAGCTTTCTTT. Translation: CAWSEEGALTEAFF.

The chain employs TRBV2 and TRBJ1-3; 9 nucleotides agree with TRBD1. The CDR3 extends over 15 amino acids. Looked up from germline, CDR1 is SNHLY and CDR2 is FYNNEI. V lost 6 bases, J lost 1 base, and 4 bases stayed unmatched. The DNA of the CDR3 is TGTGCCAGCAGCCCACAGGGGGCGTCTGGAAACACCATATATTTT. It is translated as CASSPQGASGNTIYF.

This rearrangement joins TRBV6-1 to TRBJ1-4; D gene uncertain. Trimming pared 4 bases from V and 3 bases from J, leaving 15 bases between. CDR3 length: 16 amino acids. Germline V gene data show CDR1 as MNHNS and CDR2 as SASEGT. The CDR3 protein is CASSAVIQRANEKLFF. CDR3 DNA: TGTGCCAGCAGTGCTGTCATTCAACGAGCTAATGAAAAACTGTTTTTT.

The count of this clone is one. The chain uses TRBV6-5 and TRBJ1-6; possible D gene TRBD1, 5 bases. The CDR3 has 13 residues. Germline V gives CDR1 MNHEY, CDR2 SVGAGI. Trimming cost V 7 bases and J 7 bases, with 11 bases left between them. The chain's CDR3 is CASKVRGNSPLHF. The CDR3 DNA reads as TGTGCCAGCAAAGTTAGGGGAAATTCACCCCTCCACTTT.

This chain joins TRBV2 and TRBJ2-5; D remains unclear. This CDR3 region has 13 residues. CDR1 and CDR2 from the germline V gene are SNHLY and FYNNEI. The V gene lost 4 bases and the J gene lost 2 bases, with 8 bases spanning the gap. The CDR3 sequence: CASSANLQETQYF. In nucleotides, the CDR3 is TGTGCCAGCAGTGCCAACTTACAAGAGACCCAGTACTTC. Based on the CDR3 plus reference TRBV2 and TRBJ2-5, the full variable domain is EPEVTQTPSHQVTQMGQEVILRCVPISNHLYFYWYRQILGQKVEFLVSFYNNEISEKSEIFDDQFSVERPDGSNFTLKIRSTKLEDSAMYFCASSANLQETQYFGPGTRLLVL.

This chain joins TRBV28 and TRBJ1-3, with D unclear. The V and J ends lost 9 bases and 2 bases respectively, with 5 bases between them. The CDR3 runs to 11 residues. Germline values: CDR1 MDHEN, CDR2 SYDVKM. The CDR3 nucleotides read TGTGCCAGTGAGACTGGAAACACCATATATTTT. Translated, it gives CASETGNTIYF. The full variable domain, in which reference TRBV28 and TRBJ1-3 provide the parts outside the CDR3, is DVKVTQSSRYLVKRTGEKVFLECVQDMDHENMFWYRQDPGLGLRLIYFSYDVKMKEKGDIPEGYSVSREKKERFSLILESASTNQTSMYLCASETGNTIYFGEGSWLTVV.

The genes are TRBV2 and TRBJ2-7; D gene ambiguous. The CDR3 is 11 residues long. V was shortened by 7 bases and J by 2 bases, with 6 bases between the two germline ends. Per the germline V gene, CDR1 is SNHLY and CDR2 is FYNNEI. The CDR3 protein is CASTDTYEQYF. Written as DNA, the CDR3 is TGTGCCAGCACTGATACCTACGAGCAGTACTTC.

This rearrangement joins TRBV10-3 to TRBJ1-2; 7 nucleotides align to TRBD1. Looked up from germline, CDR1 is ENHRY and CDR2 is SYGVKD. J gave up 6 bases and V 3 bases, and 1 base lay outside the gene matches. CDR3 length equals 12 residues. CDR3 in DNA: TGTGCCATCAGTGACCAGGGGGATGGCTACACCTTC. It is translated as CAISDQGDGYTF.

The chain recombines TRBV5-4 with TRBJ2-7, with D possibly TRBD2 on 6 matching bases. This CDR3 has 13 amino acids. Germline V gene lookup returns CDR1 SGHNT and CDR2 YYREEE (reference sequence). Trimming pared 4 bases from V and 3 bases from J, leaving 11 bases between. The DNA of the CDR3 is TGTGCCAGCAGCGCACCGGGGGTCTACGAGCAGTACTTC. Its protein product is CASSAPGVYEQYF. The full variable domain, rest sourced from reference TRBV5-4 and TRBJ2-7, is ETGVTQSPTHLIKTRGQQVTLRCSSQSGHNTVSWYQQALGQGPQFIFQYYREEENGRGNFPPRFSGLQFPNYSSELNVNALELDDSALYLCASSAPGVYEQYFGPGTRLTVT.

The rearrangement joins TRBV3-1 (or the pseudogene TRBV3-2) to TRBJ1-1; TRBD1 might be the D (6 bases). V was cut by 3 bases and J by 10 bases, with 15 bases left in between. The CDR3 has 13 residues. Germline V lookup: CDR1 LGHDT, CDR2 YNNKEL (reference sequence). This chain's CDR3 is CASSHLQGLGAFF. The DNA of the CDR3 is TGTGCCAGCAGCCATCTACAGGGCCTGGGAGCTTTCTTT.

This clone was detected a few times. The chain links TRBV20-1 to TRBJ2-7, with D possibly being TRBD1 (5 bases). Trimming removed 6 bases at V and 4 bases at J, with 10 bases between. The CDR3 sequence is 11 residues long. The V gene's germline CDR1 is DFQATT and CDR2 SNEGSKA (reference sequence). Written as DNA, the CDR3 is TGCAGTGCCTCCCAGGGTTACGAGCAGTACTTC. Its translation is CSASQGYEQYF.

The genes are TRBV30 and TRBJ1-5, with 9 nucleotides matching TRBD1. Germline values: CDR1 GTSNPN, CDR2 SVGIG (reference sequence). Trimming removed 0 bases from V and 6 bases from J; junction bases left unmatched: 9. The CDR3 is 16 residues long. CDR3 DNA sequence: TGTGCCTGGAGTGTACAGGGACAGGGAACGAGTCAGCCCCAGCATTTT. It specifies CAWSVQGQGTSQPQHF.